Following are 26 T cell receptor beta chains from one sample sequenced in a study of radiation and T cells in renal cell carcinoma. Clones were read by immunoSEQ multiplex PCR, and TCRdb kept only the in-frame ones, dropping some. There are about 91,000 clones in the sample; about 79% occur only once, and approximately 6.4% lies in the top ten. As to time point: baseline pretreatment blood. Noted treatment: 15 Gy SBRT to primary tumor, nephrectomy 4 weeks later. The material sequenced was blood, taken from a patient whose treatment included radiotherapy and nephrectomy. Receptors originate from a man in his fifties or sixties with renal cell carcinoma.

This clone was seen more than once but under ten times. J is TRBJ2-4 and V is TRBV29-1, with 15 bases identical to TRBD2. Germline-derived CDR1 and CDR2 are SQVTM and ANQGSEA. V gave up 6 bases and J gave up 0 bases; unmatched junction bases: 9. The CDR3 extends over 18 amino acids. The CDR3: CSVEGLAGGTRAKNIQYF. CDR3 in DNA: TGCAGCGTCGAGGGACTAGCGGGAGGAACACGAGCCAAAAACATTCAGTACTTC.

This chain links TRBV28 with TRBJ2-3; D is unclear. This CDR3 has 14 residues. The germline V and J ends were trimmed by 3 bases and 4 bases, with 11 bases remaining between them. The germline V gene encodes CDR1 MDHEN and CDR2 SYDVKM. CDR3 region: CASSFSKSPDTQYF. The DNA for the CDR3 is TGTGCCAGCAGTTTCAGTAAATCCCCAGATACGCAGTATTTT.

V gene TRBV5-1 combines with J gene TRBJ2-3; 9 bases agree with TRBD2. This CDR3 is 15 amino acids long. V was pared by 4 bases and J by 2 bases, with 5 bases of the junction left unmatched. Per germline, CDR1 SGHRS and CDR2 YFSETQ. The CDR3 sequence is CASSVVAGVTDTQYF. The CDR3 DNA reads TGCGCCAGCAGCGTCGTAGCGGGAGTCACAGATACGCAGTATTTT.

The chain has TRBV7-2 and TRBJ2-2; no reliable D call. Germline V lookup: CDR1 SGHTA, CDR2 FQGNSA. The CDR3 loop spans 14 amino acids. V lost 0 bases and J 6 bases, leaving 8 bases between the germline ends. The CDR3 DNA reads TGTGCCAGCAGCTTAGCGGCAGAGGCCGGGGAGCTGTTTTTT. It encodes CASSLAAEAGELFF.

This clone occurred a few times. V is TRBV29-1 and J is TRBJ2-7, with a possible D match to TRBD2 (5 bases). Looked up from germline, CDR1 is SQVTM and CDR2 is ANQGSEA. The CDR3 runs 11 residues. The V end lost 3 bases, the J end lost 2 bases, and 5 bases lay between the germline ends. The CDR3 DNA sequence: TGCAGCGTTGACGGGACCTACGAGCAGTACTTC. Protein: CSVDGTYEQYF.

The J gene is TRBJ2-3, the V gene TRBV19; D tentatively reads TRBD1 or TRBD2 (5 bases each). CDR3 length: 17 amino acids. The ends were cut back, 4 bases at V and 4 bases at J, with 21 bases in the middle. Germline V CDR1 and CDR2: LNHDA, SQIVND (reference sequence). CDR3 DNA: TGTGCCAGTAGTAATCCCGGGGCCTCCCCCGGGGCAGATACGCAGTATTTT. It encodes CASSNPGASPGADTQYF.

This chain uses TRBV28 with TRBJ1-2; maybe TRBD1 (6 bases). V gave up 8 bases and J gave up 3 bases, with 22 bases separating them. There are 16 residues in the CDR3. Germline-derived CDR1 and CDR2 are MDHEN and SYDVKM. CDR3 residues: CASRERQDSIHYGYTF. CDR3 coding DNA: TGTGCCAGCCGTGAAAGACAGGATTCGATTCACTATGGCTACACCTTC.

The chain uses TRBV29-1 and TRBJ2-1, with 10 bases that match TRBD1. V shed 5 bases, J shed 4 bases, and the junction held 8 bases outside the gene matches. The CDR3 extends over 15 amino acids. Germline V CDR1 and CDR2: SQVTM, ANQGSEA. This CDR3 is CSVLRRDRGYNEQFF. CDR3 nucleotide sequence: TGCAGCGTTTTAAGGAGGGACAGGGGTTACAATGAGCAGTTCTTC.

The chain combines TRBV6-6 with TRBJ2-5; TRBD2 is a possible D gene (5 bases). Per germline, CDR1 MNHNY and CDR2 SVGAGI (reference sequence). The CDR3 has 12 residues. V shed 11 bases and J shed 0 bases, with 10 bases lying between them. CDR3 in amino acids: CAAAAYQETQYF. In nucleotides, the CDR3 is TGTGCCGCAGCGGCCTACCAAGAGACCCAGTACTTC.

The chain links TRBV14 to TRBJ2-2; D is undetermined. The CDR3 spans 14 residues. The germline V gene encodes CDR1 SGHDN and CDR2 FVKESK. Trimming removed 1 base from V and 3 bases from J, with 6 bases in between. CDR3 protein: CASSQVEYTGELFF. DNA for the CDR3: TGTGCCAGCAGCCAAGTCGAGTACACCGGGGAGCTGTTTTTT.

The V and J genes are TRBV5-1 and TRBJ2-1, with D maybe TRBD2 (6 bases). The ends were cut back, 0 bases at V and 5 bases at J, with 12 bases in the middle. Germline CDR1 SGHRS, CDR2 YFSETQ. The CDR3 has 15 residues. The CDR3 nucleotides are TGCGCCAGCAGCTTGGAGGGGACTGGCCACAATGAGCAGTTCTTC. This codes for CASSLEGTGHNEQFF.

CDR3 DNA: TGTGCCAGCAACTCCGACTTTAGCGGGAGGCCCTACTCCTACAATGAGCAGTTCTTC. Its translation: CASNSDFSGRPYSYNEQFF. This rearrangement joins TRBV28 to TRBJ2-1; 10 nucleotides agree with TRBD2. This CDR3 is 19 amino acids long. Germline CDR1 reads MDHEN; CDR2 reads SYDVKM. The V segment lost 7 bases and the J segment 0 bases; nucleotides outside the gene matches: 15.

The V and J genes are TRBV29-1 and TRBJ1-3; D ambiguous. Trimming took 5 bases from V and 0 from J, leaving 5 bases between them. The V gene's germline CDR1 is SQVTM and CDR2 ANQGSEA. CDR3 length: 12 amino acids. The CDR3 DNA reads as TGCAGCGTTTGTCCCTCTGGAAACACCATATATTTT. Translation: CSVCPSGNTIYF.

The J gene is TRBJ2-3, the V gene TRBV4-2; 8 bases match TRBD2. The CDR3 has 15 residues. V lost 0 bases to trimming and J lost 5 bases; unmatched junction nucleotides: 4. Germline V gene lookup returns CDR1 LGHNA and CDR2 YNFKEQ. As DNA, the CDR3 is TGTGCCAGCAGCCAAGATCCCCTAGCGGGAGATACGCAGTATTTT. Its translation is CASSQDPLAGDTQYF.

The chain is built from TRBV5-5 and TRBJ1-5, with a weak D call TRBD1 (6 bases). The CDR3 spans 13 residues. Germline V gives CDR1 SGHKS, CDR2 YYEKEE (reference sequence). V gave up 0 bases and J gave up 7 bases, with 8 bases separating them. The CDR3 sequence: CASSLATGQPQHF. The CDR3 DNA reads TGTGCCAGCAGCTTGGCCACAGGGCAGCCCCAGCATTTT.

This chain connects TRBV5-1 to TRBJ1-1, with D perhaps matching TRBD1 (6 bases). This CDR3 has 14 residues. Trimming left V 4 bases short and J 0 bases short, with 10 bases between. Germline V CDR1 and CDR2: SGHRS, YFSETQ. CDR3 nucleotides: TGCGCCAGCAGCCCAGGGACACTGAACACTGAAGCTTTCTTT. Translating gives CASSPGTLNTEAFF.

The chain links TRBV21-1 to TRBJ2-2. TRBV21-1 is recorded as a pseudogene. This CDR3 comprises 18 residues. The chain's CDR3 is CASSSGRTFGAYTGELFF. The CDR3 DNA reads TGTGCCAGCAGCTCGGGACGGACTTTCGGAGCCTACACCGGGGAGCTGTTTTTT.

The J gene is TRBJ2-1, the V gene TRBV2; either TRBD1 or TRBD2 may fit D (5 bases each). This CDR3 contains 16 residues. The V end lost 3 bases, the J end lost 5 bases, and 17 bases lay between the germline ends. Per the germline V gene, CDR1 is SNHLY and CDR2 is FYNNEI. The CDR3 loop is CASSDPRGLRDNEQFF. CDR3 in DNA: TGTGCCAGCAGTGATCCCCGGGGCCTCCGGGACAATGAGCAGTTCTTC.

This clone appeared a single time. The chain is built from TRBV5-1 and TRBJ2-7; perhaps TRBD2 as D (5 bases). Trimming removed 0 bases from V and 6 bases from J, with 16 bases in between. Per the germline V gene, CDR1 is SGHRS and CDR2 is YFSETQ. The CDR3 runs 15 residues. This CDR3 is CASSLAGPQSGEQYF. As DNA, the CDR3 is TGCGCCAGCAGCTTGGCCGGACCCCAAAGCGGCGAGCAGTACTTC. Full variable domain (missing parts from reference TRBV5-1 and TRBJ2-7): KAGVTQTPRYLIKTRGQQVTLSCSPISGHRSVSWYQQTPGQGLQFLFEYFSETQRNKGNFPGRFSGRQFSNSRSEMNVSTLELGDSALYLCASSLAGPQSGEQYFGPGTRLTVT.

The V and J genes are TRBV7-9 and TRBJ1-4; 9 nucleotides line up with TRBD1. Germline V gene sequence: CDR1 SEHNR, CDR2 FQNEAQ (reference sequence). CDR3 length: 12 amino acids. J lost 10 bases, V lost 7 bases, and 4 bases had no gene match. CDR3 amino acids: CASTPGQGKLFF. The CDR3 bases are TGTGCCAGCACCCCGGGACAGGGAAAACTGTTTTTT. Using reference TRBV7-9 and TRBJ1-4 for the parts outside the CDR3, the full variable domain is DTGVSQNPRHKITKRGQNVTFRCDPISEHNRLYWYRQTLGQGPEFLTYFQNEAQLEKSRLLSDRFSAERPKGSFSTLEIQRTEQGDSAMYLCASTPGQGKLFFGSGTQLSVL.

The chain combines TRBV2 with TRBJ2-5; D remains unclear. The germline V gene encodes CDR1 SNHLY and CDR2 FYNNEI. Deletions cut 7 bases from V and 4 bases from J, with 13 bases between. The CDR3 contains 13 residues. The CDR3, as DNA: TGTGCCAGCACTCCCGTTTCGGGAGAGACCCAGTACTTC. It is translated as CASTPVSGETQYF. Full variable domain (remainder filled in from reference TRBV2 and TRBJ2-5): EPEVTQTPSHQVTQMGQEVILRCVPISNHLYFYWYRQILGQKVEFLVSFYNNEISEKSEIFDDQFSVERPDGSNFTLKIRSTKLEDSAMYFCASTPVSGETQYFGPGTRLLVL.

J is TRBJ2-2 and V is TRBV28; D unresolved. The germline gives CDR1 MDHEN, CDR2 SYDVKM. This CDR3 is 12 amino acids long. Trimming shortened V by 7 bases and J by 4 bases, and 7 bases separated the two germline ends. The CDR3 loop reads CASKGFTGELFF. CDR3 DNA: TGTGCCAGCAAGGGTTTCACCGGGGAGCTGTTTTTT.

V usage is TRBV27 and J usage is TRBJ2-5; 10 nucleotides line up with TRBD2. Unmatched junction bases numbered 8, after V lost 2 bases and J lost 5 bases. Germline lookup yields CDR1 MNHEY and CDR2 SMNVEV (reference sequence). The CDR3 spans 16 residues. CDR3 DNA sequence: TGTGCCAGCAGTTTAATGTCTAGCGGGAGCGGGGAGACCCAGTACTTC. Translated: CASSLMSSGSGETQYF.

The chain links TRBV28 to TRBJ2-7, with TRBD1 identical over 7 bases. The CDR3 is 16 residues long. Per the germline V gene, CDR1 is MDHEN and CDR2 is SYDVKM. Germline trimming cut 3 bases from V and 0 bases from J; bases unmatched to any gene: 8. The CDR3 loop reads CASSFGLGQSSYEQYF. In DNA form, the CDR3 reads TGTGCCAGCAGTTTCGGTTTGGGACAGAGCTCCTACGAGCAGTACTTC.

There are a few counts of this clone. The rearrangement uses TRBV7-8 and TRBJ2-5; tentatively, D is TRBD1 (6 bases). V lost 4 bases and J lost 5, with 14 bases in between. Germline V gives CDR1 SGHVS, CDR2 FQNEAQ. This CDR3 is built from 14 residues. The CDR3 loop reads CASSSRPRGETQYF. In DNA, the CDR3 is TGTGCCAGCAGCTCACGCCCAAGGGGGGAGACCCAGTACTTC.

The chain combines TRBV27 with TRBJ1-1; no clear D gene. Germline CDR1 reads MNHEY; CDR2 reads SMNVEV (reference sequence). Trimming stripped 3 bases from V and 0 bases from J, with 11 bases between. This CDR3 spans 15 amino acids. The CDR3 region has the DNA TGTGCCAGCAGTTTTGGGGTTGGGGTGAACACTGAAGCTTTCTTT. This sequence encodes CASSFGVGVNTEAFF.